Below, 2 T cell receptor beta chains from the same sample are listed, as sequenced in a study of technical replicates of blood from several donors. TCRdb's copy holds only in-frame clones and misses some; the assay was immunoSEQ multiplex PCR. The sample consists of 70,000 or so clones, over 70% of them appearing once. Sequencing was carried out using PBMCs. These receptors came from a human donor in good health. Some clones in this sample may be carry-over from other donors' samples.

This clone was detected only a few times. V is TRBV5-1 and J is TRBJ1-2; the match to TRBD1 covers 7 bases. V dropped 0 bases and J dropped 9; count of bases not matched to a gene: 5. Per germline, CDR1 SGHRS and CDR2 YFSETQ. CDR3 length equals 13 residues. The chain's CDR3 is CASSLGRDSSYTF. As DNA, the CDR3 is TGCGCCAGCAGCTTGGGCAGGGACAGTAGCTACACCTTC.

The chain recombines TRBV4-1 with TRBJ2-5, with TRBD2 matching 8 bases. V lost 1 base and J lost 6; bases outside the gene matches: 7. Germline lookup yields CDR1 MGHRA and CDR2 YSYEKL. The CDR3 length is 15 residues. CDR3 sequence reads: CASSQGFLAGQTQYF. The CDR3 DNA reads TGCGCCAGCAGCCAAGGATTCTTAGCGGGACAGACCCAGTACTTC.